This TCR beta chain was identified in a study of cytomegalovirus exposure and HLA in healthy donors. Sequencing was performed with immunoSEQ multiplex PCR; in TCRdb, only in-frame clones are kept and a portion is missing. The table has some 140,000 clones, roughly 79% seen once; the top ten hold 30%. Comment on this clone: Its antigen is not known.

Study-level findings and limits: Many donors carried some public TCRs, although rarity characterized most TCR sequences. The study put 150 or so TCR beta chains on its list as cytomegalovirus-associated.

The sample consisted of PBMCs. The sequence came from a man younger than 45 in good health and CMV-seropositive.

In nucleotides, the CDR3 is TGTGCCAGCAGCTGGAGTGGGGAGGGCACTGAAGCTTTCTTT. Translating it yields CASSWSGEGTEAFF. The chain combines TRBV13 with TRBJ1-1; D is unresolved. Trimming took off 4 bases at V and 4 bases at J, with 13 bases between the two ends. The CDR3 is 14 residues long. The germline V gene has CDR1 PRHDT and CDR2 FYEKMQ (reference sequence).